This T cell receptor (beta chain) was observed in a study of blood T cells in healthy people across ages. The wider study: Through template switching, about one barcoded beta molecule was captured per two T cells, as measured in model experiments. Overall study results and limits: Diversity estimates drawn from one million T cells were deemed underestimates.

Trimming cost V 1 base and J 3 bases, with 14 bases left between them. This CDR3 region has 16 residues. The germline V gene has CDR1 SGHVS and CDR2 FNYEAQ. Sample-barcoded 5' priming and a J-beta primer mix drove a second PCR of roughly 7 to 11 cycles. TCRdb redid the calling of the 5' RACE reads with MiXCR, one entry per CDR3 protein. The table includes roughly 1,000,000 distinct CDR3 sequences, approximately 25% detected once. As to this clonotype: Antigen: not known.

The same sample was also studied in work on T cells of mothers and their children. That source adds: Three mothers and their six children, all healthy Caucasians, donated.

What was sequenced was blood. The source is a girl aged 2-10 years in good health. The chain combines TRBV7-6 with TRBJ2-3, with D possibly matching TRBD2 (6 bases). The CDR3 loop reads CASSLGVGGTTDTQYF. CDR3 coding DNA: TGTGCCAGCAGCTTAGGGGTCGGGGGAACAACAGATACGCAGTATTTT.